Given below is one TCR beta chain in context. Antigen specificity is unknown. The sample is drawn from a study of T cells after yellow fever vaccination. The study's findings and limits: A large majority of primary-vaccination clones showed up again after the booster (roughly 96% CD4, around 88% CD8). Few clonotypes appeared in both CD4 and CD8 compartments. The secondary response showed a weaker magnitude and a faster peak, day 5 versus 15.

The V end lost 6 bases, the J end lost 2 bases, and 14 bases lay between the germline ends. CDR1 and CDR2 (germline): SNHLY, FYNNEI. The CDR3 has 15 amino acids. In TCRdb, the 5' RACE reads were re-called with MiXCR into one record per CDR3 protein. This table has approximately 510,000 distinct CDR3 sequences, around a fifth appearing once. The sample consisted of PBMCs, taken approximately 22 days after the first yellow fever vaccination. The chain has TRBV2 and TRBJ2-4, with D possibly matching TRBD1 (5 bases). This clonotype was sampled from a young man who received the YFV17D yellow fever vaccine. DNA for the CDR3: TGTGCCAGCAGGGAACAAACAGGTTCCAAAAACATTCAGTACTTC. Its translation is CASREQTGSKNIQYF.